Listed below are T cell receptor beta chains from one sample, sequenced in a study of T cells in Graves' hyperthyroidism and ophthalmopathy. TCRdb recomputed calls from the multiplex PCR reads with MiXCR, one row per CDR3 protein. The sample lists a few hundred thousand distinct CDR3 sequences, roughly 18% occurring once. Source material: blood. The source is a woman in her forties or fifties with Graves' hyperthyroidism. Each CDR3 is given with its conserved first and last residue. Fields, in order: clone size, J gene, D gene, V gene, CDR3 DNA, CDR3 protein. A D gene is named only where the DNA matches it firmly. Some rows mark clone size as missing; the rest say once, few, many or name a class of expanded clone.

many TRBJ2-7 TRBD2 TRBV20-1 TGCAGTGCTATGAGGACTAGAGGCGGGGAGCAGTACTTC CSAMRTRGGEQYF
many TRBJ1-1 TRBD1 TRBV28 TGTGCCAGCAGTGATCGGGACAGGCCCCGCGGCACTGAAGCTTTCTTT CASSDRDRPRGTEAFF
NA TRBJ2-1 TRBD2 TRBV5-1 TGCGCCAGCAGCTTGGGGGACTACGGTGAGCAGTTCTTC CASSLGDYGEQFF
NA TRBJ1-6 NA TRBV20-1 TGCAGTGCTAGAGGTTGGAGCGTCGGTTCGGGTTCACCCCTCCACTTT CSARGWSVGSGSPLHF
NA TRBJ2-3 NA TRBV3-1 TGTGCCAGCAGCGTAGTAGGGGGGGCCGATACGCAGTATTTT CASSVVGGADTQYF
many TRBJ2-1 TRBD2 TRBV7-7 TGTGCTAGCAGCCACGGACTAGCGAATTACAATGAGCAGTTCTTC CASSHGLANYNEQFF
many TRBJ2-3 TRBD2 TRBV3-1 TGTGCCAGCAGCCAAGACCCAGGCGGGAGGGGAGATACGCAGTATTTT CASSQDPGGRGDTQYF
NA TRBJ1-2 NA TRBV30 TGTGCCTGGAGTCCCCGGGGAGTGAGAGGCTACACCTTC CAWSPRGVRGYTF
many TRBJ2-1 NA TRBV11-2 TGTGCCAGCAGCTTAGGGACATCTACCTACAATGAGCAGTTCTTC CASSLGTSTYNEQFF
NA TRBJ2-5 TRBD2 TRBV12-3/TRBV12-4 TGTGCCAGCAGTTTATCCCACCTAGCGGGAGTGGAGACCCAGTACTTC CASSLSHLAGVETQYF
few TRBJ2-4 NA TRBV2 TGTGCCAGCAGCGACGCACCAGGGGTTGGACCCAAAAACATTCAGTACTTC CASSDAPGVGPKNIQYF
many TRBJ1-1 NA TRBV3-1 TGTGCCAGCAGCCAAGAGGTACAAGCTGCTACTGAAGCTTTCTTT CASSQEVQAATEAFF
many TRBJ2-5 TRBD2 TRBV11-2 TGTGCCAGCAGCTTAGTCGGGAGGGGGGAGACCCAGTACTTC CASSLVGRGETQYF
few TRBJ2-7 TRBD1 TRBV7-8 TGTGCCAGCAGCCTAAACCCAGGGACAGCCTACGAGCAGTACTTC CASSLNPGTAYEQYF
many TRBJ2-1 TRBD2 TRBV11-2 TGTGCCAGCAGCCGCGGCCAGACTAGCGGGAGGCTGAGCTCCTACAATGAGCAGTTCTTC CASSRGQTSGRLSSYNEQFF
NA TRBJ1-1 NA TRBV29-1 TGCAGCGTTGAAGGGGTCTATCGGGTGACTGAAGCTTTCTTT CSVEGVYRVTEAFF